The TCR beta chain described here comes from a study of identifying expanded T cells in peripheral blood. The table lists this clone with a few counts. Its antigen is currently unknown. The same CDR3 is also encoded by other DNA sequences in this sample. CDR1 and CDR2 (germline): SQVTM, ANQGSEA. Trimming pared 1 base from V and 1 base from J, leaving 7 bases between. This CDR3 region has 13 residues. Whole-study findings and limits: Across healthy donors, higher total template counts meant significantly greater approximately 2-week count variance.

Repertoires were generated with immunoSEQ multiplex PCR, while TCRdb's copy carries only in-frame clones and drops some. Of around 94,000 clones in the sample, 80% to 90% were seen once. Material for sequencing was blood. The chain couples TRBV29-1 to TRBJ1-1; possible D gene TRBD1, 5 bases. This receptor was identified in a person between 18 and 70 years old in good health. CDR3 sequence reads: CSVEGRANTEAFF. The CDR3 nucleotides read TGCAGCGTTGAAGGCAGGGCGAACACTGAAGCTTTCTTT.